The clone carrying this T cell receptor beta chain has at least ten counts. One entry per CDR3 protein results from TCRdb running MiXCR on the RT-PCR reads. The table records 550,000 to 750,000 distinct CDR3 sequences, 14% of them present only once. Sequenced: memory CD4+ T cells from blood. The receptor was derived from a female donor in good health, serving as a healthy control.

CDR3 sequence: CSARVGQGANYEQFF. CDR3 bases: TGCAGTGCTAGAGTCGGGCAGGGGGCGAACTATGAGCAGTTCTTC. V and J are TRBV20-1 and TRBJ2-1; 8 bases fit TRBD1. The CDR3 runs to 15 residues. Germline V gene sequence: CDR1 DFQATT, CDR2 SNEGSKA (reference sequence). Trimming removed 1 base from V and 8 bases from J; junction bases left unmatched: 10.